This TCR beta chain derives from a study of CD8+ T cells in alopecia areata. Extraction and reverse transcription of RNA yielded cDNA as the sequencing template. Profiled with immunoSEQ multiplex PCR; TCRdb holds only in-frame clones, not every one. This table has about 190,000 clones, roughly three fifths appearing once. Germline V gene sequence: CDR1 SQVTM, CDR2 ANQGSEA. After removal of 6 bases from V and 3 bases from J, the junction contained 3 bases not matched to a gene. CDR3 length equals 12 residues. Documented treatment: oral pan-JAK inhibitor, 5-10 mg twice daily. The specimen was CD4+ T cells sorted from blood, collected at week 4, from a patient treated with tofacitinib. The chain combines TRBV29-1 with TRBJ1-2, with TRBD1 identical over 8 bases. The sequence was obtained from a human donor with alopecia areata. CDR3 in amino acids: CSVPTGDYGYTF. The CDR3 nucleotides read TGCAGCGTCCCGACAGGGGACTATGGCTACACCTTC. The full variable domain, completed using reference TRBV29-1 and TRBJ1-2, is SAVISQKPSRDICQRGTSLTIQCQVDSQVTMMFWYRQQPGQSLTLIATANQGSEATYESGFVIDKFPISRPNLTFSTLTVSNMSPEDSSIYLCSVPTGDYGYTFGSGTRLTVV.